This passage covers 17 T cell receptor beta chains from one sample sequenced in a study of blood T cell repertoires in COVID-19. Some clones are missing from TCRdb's copy, which holds only in-frame ones; the method was immunoSEQ multiplex PCR. The sample holds 100,000 to 120,000 clones; approximately 65% are singletons and the top ten take more than 7.5%. Source material: peripheral blood. The receptors stem from a woman aged 60-70 years with acute or convalescent COVID-19.

V is TRBV5-1 and J is TRBJ1-2; tentatively, D is TRBD1 (6 bases). The CDR3 totals 14 residues. In germline, CDR1 is SGHRS, CDR2 YFSETQ. V was cut by 7 bases and J by 3 bases, with 16 bases left in between. CDR3 in amino acids: CASRPTGRDYGYTF. The CDR3 DNA reads TGCGCCAGCCGACCAACAGGGAGGGACTATGGCTACACCTTC.

The V call is TRBV2, the J call TRBJ1-5; 7 bases match TRBD1. The J segment lost 4 bases and the V segment lost 8 bases, leaving 11 bases of the junction unmatched. CDR3 length: 15 amino acids. Germline V lookup: CDR1 SNHLY, CDR2 FYNNEI. CDR3 sequence (DNA): TGTGCCAGCGCTTCGAACAGGGGTGGAAATCAGCCCCAGCATTTT. This encodes CASASNRGGNQPQHF.

The CDR3 protein is CASNSELDNEQFF. The CDR3 coding sequence is TGTGCCAGCAACTCGGAGCTAGACAATGAGCAGTTCTTC. The chain combines TRBV7-9 with TRBJ2-1; D unclear. The length of the CDR3 is 13 residues. Germline V CDR1 and CDR2: SEHNR, FQNEAQ (reference sequence). Trimming cost V 7 bases and J 5 bases, with 12 bases left between them.

This chain joins TRBV7-2 and TRBJ2-1, with unresolved D. CDR1 is SGHTA, CDR2 FQGNSA, per germline. Trimming took 5 bases from V and 7 from J, leaving 9 bases between them. This CDR3 spans 12 amino acids. CDR3 in amino acids: CASSGQRNEQFF. The CDR3 DNA is TGTGCCAGCAGCGGGCAGAGAAATGAGCAGTTCTTC.

The genes are TRBV27 and TRBJ1-2; TRBD1 matches 9 bases. The CDR3 sequence is 13 residues long. Germline values: CDR1 MNHEY, CDR2 SMNVEV (reference sequence). Germline trimming cut 6 bases from V and 8 bases from J; bases unmatched to any gene: 7. In nucleotides, the CDR3 is TGTGCCAGCAGAATGGGACAGGGAGGCGGCTACACCTTC. Residues: CASRMGQGGGYTF.

The gene calls are TRBV7-9 and TRBJ2-7; no definite D call. Trimming cost V 5 bases and J 2 bases, with 13 bases left between them. Germline CDR1 and CDR2: SEHNR and FQNEAQ (reference sequence). This CDR3 spans 14 amino acids. This chain's CDR3 is CASSPRGLPYEQYF. CDR3 bases: TGTGCCAGCAGCCCTCGTGGGCTTCCCTACGAGCAGTACTTC. Supplemented by reference TRBV7-9 and TRBJ2-7, the full variable domain reads DTGVSQNPRHKITKRGQNVTFRCDPISEHNRLYWYRQTLGQGPEFLTYFQNEAQLEKSRLLSDRFSAERPKGSFSTLEIQRTEQGDSAMYLCASSPRGLPYEQYFGPGTRLTVT.

This chain links TRBV28 with TRBJ1-2; TRBD1 matches 8 bases. The germline V gene has CDR1 MDHEN and CDR2 SYDVKM. This CDR3 spans 16 amino acids. V was clipped by 6 bases and J by 5 bases; unmatched bases: 14. In nucleotides, the CDR3 is TGTGCCAGCAGGAAGACAGGGGACGCGAAGGTTTATGGCTACACCTTC. Residues: CASRKTGDAKVYGYTF.

This chain links TRBV5-8 with TRBJ1-4; TRBD1 matches at 8 bases. This CDR3 has 14 amino acids. The trim removed 4 bases at V and 4 bases at J, leaving 3 bases unmatched. CDR1 and CDR2 from the germline V gene are SGHTS and YDEGEE. The CDR3 region has the DNA TGTGCCAGCAGCCCGGGACAGGTTAATGAAAAACTGTTTTTT. This sequence encodes CASSPGQVNEKLFF.

The CDR3 here is CSVQMANTEAFF. The CDR3, as DNA: TGCAGCGTTCAAATGGCGAACACTGAAGCTTTCTTT. The chain joins TRBV29-1 to TRBJ1-1; D not certain. The CDR3 is made up of 12 amino acids. Trimming removed 5 bases from V and 1 base from J, with 8 bases in between. From germline, CDR1 is SQVTM and CDR2 ANQGSEA.

The chain has TRBV28 and TRBJ2-7, with D perhaps matching TRBD1 (6 bases). Germline V lookup: CDR1 MDHEN, CDR2 SYDVKM. The CDR3 is 14 residues long. Deletions cut 6 bases from V and 3 bases from J, with 15 bases between. The CDR3 loop reads CASSHTRGLYEQYF. The CDR3 DNA follows: TGTGCCAGCAGCCACACCAGGGGCCTCTACGAGCAGTACTTC.

This clone was seen a handful of times. The V call is TRBV6-5, the J call TRBJ1-1; no clear D. The V end lost 6 bases, the J end lost 1 base, and 12 bases lay between the germline ends. Germline-derived CDR1 and CDR2 are MNHEY and SVGAGI. The CDR3 length is 14 residues. The CDR3 bases are TGTGCCAGCAGGAGAGAGTCCGCGAACACTGAAGCTTTCTTT. It translates to CASRRESANTEAFF.

J is TRBJ2-3 and V is TRBV24-1; 11 bases align to TRBD2. CDR1 KGHDR and CDR2 SFDVKD come from the germline V gene. The V segment lost 0 bases and the J segment 4 bases; nucleotides outside the gene matches: 8. There are 18 residues in the CDR3. The CDR3 nucleotides read TGTGCCACCAGTGATTTGGTGACTAGCGGGGTAAGGGCAGATACGCAGTATTTT. Its protein product is CATSDLVTSGVRADTQYF.

The V call is TRBV5-1, the J call TRBJ2-3; 8 bases are shared with TRBD2. The CDR3 contains 20 residues. Germline V CDR1 and CDR2: SGHRS, YFSETQ. The V and J ends lost 3 bases and 4 bases, in that order; junction bases with no gene match: 22. CDR3 region: CASSWGRPGRGGQLADTQYF. The CDR3 DNA reads TGCGCCAGCAGCTGGGGGCGCCCCGGACGGGGGGGCCAATTAGCAGATACGCAGTATTTT.

The V gene is TRBV20-1, the J gene TRBJ1-1; the D gene is possibly TRBD1 (5 bases). Trimming took 3 bases from V and 12 from J, leaving 14 bases between them. CDR1 is DFQATT and CDR2 is SNEGSKA in the germline V gene (reference sequence). The CDR3 sequence is 11 residues long. This CDR3 is CSARGGLIPFF. The CDR3 bases are TGCAGTGCTAGGGGGGGGTTAATTCCTTTCTTT.

The gene calls are TRBV4-3 and TRBJ1-1; a possible D gene is TRBD1 (5 bases). CDR3 length equals 14 residues. The ends were cut back, 0 bases at V and 10 bases at J, with 15 bases in the middle. Germline V gene lookup returns CDR1 LGHNA and CDR2 YSLEER. The CDR3 DNA sequence: TGCGCCAGCAGCCAAGACATTGCAGGGATTGGAGCTTTCTTT. Protein: CASSQDIAGIGAFF.

The genes are TRBV27 and TRBJ1-5, with D possibly being TRBD1 (5 bases). The V gene's germline CDR1 is MNHEY and CDR2 SMNVEV (reference sequence). Between the trimmed V and J ends, which lost 6 bases and 2 bases, there was a span of 17 bases. The CDR3 runs 16 residues. CDR3 nucleotides: TGTGCCAGCAGAGCAGACACAGGCACCGGCAATCAGCCCCAGCATTTT. Translation: CASRADTGTGNQPQHF.

The chain links TRBV25-1 to TRBJ1-1; the D is unclear. V was shortened by 1 base and J by 5 bases, with 14 bases between the two germline ends. CDR3 length: 15 amino acids. CDR1 MGHDK and CDR2 SYGVNS come from the germline V gene. The CDR3 sequence: CASSESYQGSTEAFF. Written as DNA, the CDR3 is TGTGCCAGCAGTGAATCGTACCAAGGGAGTACTGAAGCTTTCTTT.